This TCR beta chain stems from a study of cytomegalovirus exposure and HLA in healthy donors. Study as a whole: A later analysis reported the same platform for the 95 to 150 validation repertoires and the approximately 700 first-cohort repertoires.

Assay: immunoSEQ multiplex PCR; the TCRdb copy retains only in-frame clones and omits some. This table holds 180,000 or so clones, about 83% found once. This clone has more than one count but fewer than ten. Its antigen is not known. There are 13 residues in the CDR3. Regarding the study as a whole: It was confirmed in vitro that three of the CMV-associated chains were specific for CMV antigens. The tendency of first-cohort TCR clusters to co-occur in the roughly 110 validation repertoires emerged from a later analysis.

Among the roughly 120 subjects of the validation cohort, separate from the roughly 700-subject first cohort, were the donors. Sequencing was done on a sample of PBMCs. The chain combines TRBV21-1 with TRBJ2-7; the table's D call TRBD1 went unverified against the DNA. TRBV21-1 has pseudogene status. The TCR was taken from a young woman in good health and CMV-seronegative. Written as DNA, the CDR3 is TGTGCCAGCTCAGTACAGGACAAGGTCCAGCAGTACTTC. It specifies CASSVQDKVQQYF.